This T cell receptor beta chain derives from a study of shared clonotypes between healthy human individuals. Once extracted for a subset, genomic DNA was divided evenly among several immunoSEQ plates. The data were produced by immunoSEQ multiplex PCR, yet TCRdb's version contains in-frame clones alone and is incomplete. This sample has 2 million to 2.5 million clones, with over 85% found just once. Germline loops: CDR1 SEHNR, CDR2 FQNEAQ (reference sequence). This CDR3 is 13 amino acids long. V trimming: 6 bases; J trimming: 5 bases; junction bases outside the gene matches: 3. The sequenced sample was naive CD4+ T cells from PBMCs. Subset here: CD45RA+ positively selected. The chain combines TRBV7-9 with TRBJ1-4; 7 positions agree with TRBD1. This TCR was sampled from a young man in good health. Some clones in this sample may be carry-over from other donors' samples. In nucleotides, the CDR3 is TGTGCCAGCAGACCGACAGGGAATGAAAAACTGTTTTTT. Amino acids: CASRPTGNEKLFF.